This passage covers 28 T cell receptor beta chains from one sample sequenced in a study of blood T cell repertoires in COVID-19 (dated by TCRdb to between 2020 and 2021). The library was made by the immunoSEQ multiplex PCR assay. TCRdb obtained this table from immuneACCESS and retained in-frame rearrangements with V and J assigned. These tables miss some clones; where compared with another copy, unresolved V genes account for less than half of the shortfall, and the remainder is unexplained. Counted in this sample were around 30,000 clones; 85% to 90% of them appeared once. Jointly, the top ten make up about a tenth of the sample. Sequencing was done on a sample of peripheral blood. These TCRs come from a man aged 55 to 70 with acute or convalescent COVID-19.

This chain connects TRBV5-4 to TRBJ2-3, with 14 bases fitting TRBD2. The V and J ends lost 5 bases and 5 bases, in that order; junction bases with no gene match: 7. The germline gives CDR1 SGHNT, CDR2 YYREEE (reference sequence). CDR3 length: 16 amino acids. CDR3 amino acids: CASRFGLAGGEDTQYF. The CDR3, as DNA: TGTGCCAGCAGGTTTGGACTAGCGGGGGGAGAAGATACGCAGTATTTT.

The CDR3 is CASSPDTGVSYNEQFF. CDR3 in DNA: TGTGCCAGCAGTCCAGATACGGGAGTGTCGTACAATGAGCAGTTCTTC. J is TRBJ2-1 and V is TRBV6-6; possibly TRBD2 for D (6 bases). The CDR3 contains 16 residues. Germline V CDR1 and CDR2: MNHNY, SVGAGI (reference sequence). The V end lost 5 bases, the J end lost 4 bases, and 18 bases lay between the germline ends.

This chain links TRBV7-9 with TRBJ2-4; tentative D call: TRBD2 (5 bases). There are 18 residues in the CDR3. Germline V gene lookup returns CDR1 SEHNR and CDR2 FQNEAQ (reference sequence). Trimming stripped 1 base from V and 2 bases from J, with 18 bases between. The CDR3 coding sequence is TGTGCCAGCAGCTTAGGAGGGTTTGGAGGTGTGACCAAAAACATTCAGTACTTC. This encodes CASSLGGFGGVTKNIQYF. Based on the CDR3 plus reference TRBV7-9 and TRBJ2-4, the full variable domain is DTGVSQNPRHKITKRGQNVTFRCDPISEHNRLYWYRQTLGQGPEFLTYFQNEAQLEKSRLLSDRFSAERPKGSFSTLEIQRTEQGDSAMYLCASSLGGFGGVTKNIQYFGAGTRLSVL.

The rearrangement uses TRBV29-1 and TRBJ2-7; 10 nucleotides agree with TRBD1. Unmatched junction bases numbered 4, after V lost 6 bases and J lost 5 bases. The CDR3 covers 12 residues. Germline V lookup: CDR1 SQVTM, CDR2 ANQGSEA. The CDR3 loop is CSVRQGAHEQYF. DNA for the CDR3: TGCAGCGTAAGACAGGGGGCCCACGAGCAGTACTTC.

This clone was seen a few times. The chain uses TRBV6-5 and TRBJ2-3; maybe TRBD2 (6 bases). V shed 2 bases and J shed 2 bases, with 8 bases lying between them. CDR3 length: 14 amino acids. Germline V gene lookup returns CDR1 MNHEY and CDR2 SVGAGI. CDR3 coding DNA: TGTGCCAGCAGTTACGGGGGGATCACAGATACGCAGTATTTT. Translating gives CASSYGGITDTQYF.

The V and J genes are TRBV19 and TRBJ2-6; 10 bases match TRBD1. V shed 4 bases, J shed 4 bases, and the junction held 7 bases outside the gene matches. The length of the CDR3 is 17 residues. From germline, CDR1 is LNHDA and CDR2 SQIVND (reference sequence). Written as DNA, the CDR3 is TGTGCCAGTAGTAGGGACAGGGGCGAAGGAGGGGCCAACGTCCTGACTTTC. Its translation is CASSRDRGEGGANVLTF.

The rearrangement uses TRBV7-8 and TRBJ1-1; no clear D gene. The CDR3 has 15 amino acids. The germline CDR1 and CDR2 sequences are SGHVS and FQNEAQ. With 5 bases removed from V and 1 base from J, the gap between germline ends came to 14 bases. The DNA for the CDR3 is TGTGCCAGCAGCCTCGACATAAACAGGAACACTGAAGCTTTCTTT. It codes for CASSLDINRNTEAFF.

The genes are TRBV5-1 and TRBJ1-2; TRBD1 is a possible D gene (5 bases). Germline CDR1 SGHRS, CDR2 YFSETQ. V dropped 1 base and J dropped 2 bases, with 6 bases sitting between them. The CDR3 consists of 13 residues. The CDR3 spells CASSLSGNYGYTF. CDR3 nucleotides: TGCGCCAGCAGCTTGTCAGGGAACTATGGCTACACCTTC.

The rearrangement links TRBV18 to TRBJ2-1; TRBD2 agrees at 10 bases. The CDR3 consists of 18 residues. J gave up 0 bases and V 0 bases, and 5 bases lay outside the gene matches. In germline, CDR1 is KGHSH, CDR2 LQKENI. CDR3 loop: CASSPPSSGGPSYNEQFF. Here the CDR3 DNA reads TGTGCCAGCTCACCACCGTCTAGCGGGGGACCCTCCTACAATGAGCAGTTCTTC. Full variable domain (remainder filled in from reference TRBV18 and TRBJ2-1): NAGVMQNPRHLVRRRGQEARLRCSPMKGHSHVYWYRQLPEEGLKFMVYLQKENIIDESGMPKERFSAEFPKEGPSILRIQQVVRGDSAAYFCASSPPSSGGPSYNEQFFGPGTRLTVL.

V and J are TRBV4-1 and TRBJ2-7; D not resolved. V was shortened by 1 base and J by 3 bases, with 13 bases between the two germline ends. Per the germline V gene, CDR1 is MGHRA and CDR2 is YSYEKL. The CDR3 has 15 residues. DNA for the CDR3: TGCGCCAGCAGCCAAGGGTTGACCGGAGTCTACGAGCAGTACTTC. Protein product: CASSQGLTGVYEQYF.

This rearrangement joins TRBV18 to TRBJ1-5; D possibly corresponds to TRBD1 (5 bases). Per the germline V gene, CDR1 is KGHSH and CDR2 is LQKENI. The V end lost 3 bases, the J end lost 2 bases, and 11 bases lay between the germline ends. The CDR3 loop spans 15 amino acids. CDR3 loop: CASSPVGGGNQPQHF. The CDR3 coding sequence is TGTGCCAGCTCACCGGTGGGAGGGGGCAATCAGCCCCAGCATTTT.

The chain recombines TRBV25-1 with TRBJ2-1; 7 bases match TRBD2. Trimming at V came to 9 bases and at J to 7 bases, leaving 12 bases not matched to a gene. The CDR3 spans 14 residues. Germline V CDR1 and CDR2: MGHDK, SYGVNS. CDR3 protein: CASHGREKMNEQFF. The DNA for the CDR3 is TGTGCCAGTCATGGGAGGGAGAAGATGAATGAGCAGTTCTTC.

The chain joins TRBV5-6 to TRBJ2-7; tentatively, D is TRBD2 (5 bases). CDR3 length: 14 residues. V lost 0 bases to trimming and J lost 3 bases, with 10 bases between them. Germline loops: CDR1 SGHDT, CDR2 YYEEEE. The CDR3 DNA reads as TGTGCCAGCAGCTTGGGAGGGAGTCTCTACGAGCAGTACTTC. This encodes CASSLGGSLYEQYF. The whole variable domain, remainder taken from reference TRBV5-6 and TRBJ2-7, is DAGVTQSPTHLIKTRGQQVTLRCSPKSGHDTVSWYQQALGQGPQFIFQYYEEEERQRGNFPDRFSGHQFPNYSSELNVNALLLGDSALYLCASSLGGSLYEQYFGPGTRLTVT.

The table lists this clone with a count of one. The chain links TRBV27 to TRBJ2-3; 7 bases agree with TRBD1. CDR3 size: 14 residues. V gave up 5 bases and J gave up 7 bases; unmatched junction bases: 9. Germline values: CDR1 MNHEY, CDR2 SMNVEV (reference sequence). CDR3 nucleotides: TGTGCCAGCAGTCCCCGACAGGGTTCGAATACGCAGTATTTT. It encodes CASSPRQGSNTQYF.

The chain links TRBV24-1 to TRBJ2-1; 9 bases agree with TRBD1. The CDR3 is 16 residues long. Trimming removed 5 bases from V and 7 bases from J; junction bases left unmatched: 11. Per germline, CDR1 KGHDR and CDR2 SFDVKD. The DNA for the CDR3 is TGTGCCACCAGTGGTAGTACAGGGGGCCTGTGGAATGAGCAGTTCTTC. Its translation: CATSGSTGGLWNEQFF.

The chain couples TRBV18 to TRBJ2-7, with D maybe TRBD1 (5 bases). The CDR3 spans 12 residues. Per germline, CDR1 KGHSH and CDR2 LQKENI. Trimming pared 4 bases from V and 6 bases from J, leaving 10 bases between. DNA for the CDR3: TGTGCCAGCTCACGTCAGGGAAGCGAGCAGTACTTC. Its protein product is CASSRQGSEQYF.

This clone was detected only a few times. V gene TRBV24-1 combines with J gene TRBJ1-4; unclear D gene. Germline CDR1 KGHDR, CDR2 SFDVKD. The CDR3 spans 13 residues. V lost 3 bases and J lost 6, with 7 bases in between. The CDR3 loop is CATSDPLYEKLFF. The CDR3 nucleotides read TGTGCCACCAGTGATCCCCTTTATGAAAAACTGTTTTTT.

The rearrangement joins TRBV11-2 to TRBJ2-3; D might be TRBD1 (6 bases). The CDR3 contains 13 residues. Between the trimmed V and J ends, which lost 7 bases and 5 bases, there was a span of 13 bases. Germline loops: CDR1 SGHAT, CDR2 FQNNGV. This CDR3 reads CASILLGQDTQYF. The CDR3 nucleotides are TGTGCCAGCATCCTTTTGGGACAAGATACGCAGTATTTT.

This chain's CDR3 is CASSSGTSNTEAFF. In DNA form, the CDR3 reads TGTGCCAGCAGCTCCGGGACATCGAACACTGAAGCTTTCTTT. V and J are TRBV7-9 and TRBJ1-1; tentative D call: TRBD1 (6 bases). This CDR3 region has 14 residues. Trimming took 4 bases from V and 1 from J, leaving 10 bases between them. CDR1 and CDR2 (germline): SEHNR, FQNEAQ (reference sequence).

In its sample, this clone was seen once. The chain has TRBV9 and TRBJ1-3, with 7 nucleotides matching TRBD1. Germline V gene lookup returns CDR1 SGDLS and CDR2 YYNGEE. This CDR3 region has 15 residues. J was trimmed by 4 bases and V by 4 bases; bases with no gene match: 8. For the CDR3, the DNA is TGTGCCAGCAGCCCCTTGACAGGGTTGGGAAACACCATATATTTT. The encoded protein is CASSPLTGLGNTIYF.

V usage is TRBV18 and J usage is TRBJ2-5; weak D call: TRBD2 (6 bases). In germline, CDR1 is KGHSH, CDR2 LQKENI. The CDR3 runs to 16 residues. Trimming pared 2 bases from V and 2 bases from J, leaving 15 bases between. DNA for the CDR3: TGTGCCAGCTCACCATTTGAGCGGGCGACTCAAGAGACCCAGTACTTC. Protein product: CASSPFERATQETQYF.

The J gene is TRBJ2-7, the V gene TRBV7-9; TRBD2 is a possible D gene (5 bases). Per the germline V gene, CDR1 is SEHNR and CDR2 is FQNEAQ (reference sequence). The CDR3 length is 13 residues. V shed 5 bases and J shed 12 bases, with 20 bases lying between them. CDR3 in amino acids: CASSPWETPMPYF. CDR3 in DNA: TGTGCCAGCAGCCCCTGGGAGACGCCCATGCCGTACTTC.

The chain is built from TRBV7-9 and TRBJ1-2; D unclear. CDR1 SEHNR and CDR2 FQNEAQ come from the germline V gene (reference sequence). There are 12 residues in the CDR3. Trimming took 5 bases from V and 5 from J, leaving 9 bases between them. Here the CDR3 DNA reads TGTGCCAGCAGCCCCCCCTTATATGGCTACACCTTC. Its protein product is CASSPPLYGYTF.

The CDR3 region has the DNA TGCGCCAGCATCCCGGGACTAGCGACCCACAATGAGCAGTTCTTC. This sequence encodes CASIPGLATHNEQFF. The J gene is TRBJ2-1, the V gene TRBV5-1, with 10 bases lining up with TRBD2. In germline, CDR1 is SGHRS, CDR2 YFSETQ. The CDR3 consists of 15 residues. With V trimmed by 6 bases and J by 5 bases, 8 bases remained unmatched.

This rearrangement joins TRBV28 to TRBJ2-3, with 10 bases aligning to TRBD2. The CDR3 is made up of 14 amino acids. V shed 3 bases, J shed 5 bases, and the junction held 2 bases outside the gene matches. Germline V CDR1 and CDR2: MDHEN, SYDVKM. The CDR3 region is CASSFRLAGDTQYF. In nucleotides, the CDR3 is TGTGCCAGCAGTTTTAGACTAGCGGGAGATACGCAGTATTTT.

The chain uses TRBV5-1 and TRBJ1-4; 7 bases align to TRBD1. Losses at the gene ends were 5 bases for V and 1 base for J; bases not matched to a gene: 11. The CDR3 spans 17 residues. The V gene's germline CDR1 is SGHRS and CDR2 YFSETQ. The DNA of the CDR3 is TGCGCCAGCAGTACTCAGACAGGGTTAAGAACTAATGAAAAACTGTTTTTT. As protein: CASSTQTGLRTNEKLFF.

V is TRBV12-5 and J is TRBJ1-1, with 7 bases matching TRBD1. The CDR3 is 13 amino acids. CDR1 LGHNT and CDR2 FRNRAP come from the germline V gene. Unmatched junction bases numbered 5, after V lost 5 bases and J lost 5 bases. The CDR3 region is CASGKGGTTEAFF. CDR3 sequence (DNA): TGTGCTAGTGGTAAAGGGGGCACGACTGAAGCTTTCTTT. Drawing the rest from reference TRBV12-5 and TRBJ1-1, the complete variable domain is DARVTQTPRHKVTEMGQEVTMRCQPILGHNTVFWYRQTMMQGLELLAYFRNRAPLDDSGMPKDRFSAEMPDATLATLKIQPSEPRDSAVYFCASGKGGTTEAFFGQGTRLTVV.

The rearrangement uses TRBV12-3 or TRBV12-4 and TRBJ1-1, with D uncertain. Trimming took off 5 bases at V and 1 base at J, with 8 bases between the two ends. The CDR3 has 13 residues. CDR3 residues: CASSLTENTEAFF. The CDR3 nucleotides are TGTGCCAGCAGTCTTACAGAGAACACTGAAGCTTTCTTT.